The sequence of this TCR beta chain was determined in a study of OX40 agonist ivuxolimab in advanced cancers. Regarding the study in general: Ivuxolimab was an agonistic, fully human IgG2 monoclonal antibody directed against OX40 (CD134), a costimulatory receptor. Among the roughly 54 dose-escalation patients, approximately 20 had hepatocellular carcinoma, 15 or so melanoma, 9 renal cell carcinoma and 9 head and neck cancer. In the dose-escalation cohort, around four fifths of patients were male, and the mean age was 60 years with a range of roughly 20 to 80. The monotherapy dose-escalation portion (N ≈ 57 patients) of the phase I ivuxolimab trial is reported in the paper. Partial responses occurred in three dose-escalation patients, of whom one had hepatocellular carcinoma and two had cutaneous melanoma. Intravenous ivuxolimab was administered to patients every 2 weeks at six dose levels: 0.01, 0.1, 0.3, 1.5, 3 and 10 mg/kg. Prior anti-PD-1, anti-PD-L1 or anti-CTLA-4 therapy was permitted, and about 40% of dose-escalation patients had received checkpoint inhibitors. Peripheral TCRbeta sequencing aimed to test whether ivuxolimab altered TCR sequence diversity and caused clonal T-cell expansion. Study-wide conclusions, independent of this receptor: Low levels of normalized T-cell clonal expansion were also shown by some nonresponding patients. After ivuxolimab, expanded clones were on average more numerous among CD8+ T cells than among CD4+ T cells. Clonal expansion of both CD4+ and CD8+ blood T cells was observed from baseline to week 6 at doses 0.1 to 3.0 mg/kg. The antigen specificity of the peripheral T cells that underwent clonal expansion was not determined. In the 0.1-3.0 mg/kg groups, partial responders had among the lowest normalized peripheral clonal expansion, particularly in CD8+ T cells.

To sequence the TCRbeta CDR3 region, genomic DNA was isolated from the sorted cells. The immunoSEQ Assay was used for sequencing of TCRbeta CDR3 regions. Not all clones reach the TCRdb copy of this immuneACCESS table, which keeps in-frame sequences only. Checked studies attribute under half of the gap to unresolved V genes and leave the rest unexplained. The sample table contains tens of thousands of clones; only one count was recorded for over 75% of them. The ten largest clones represent roughly 0.69% of the sample. Remarks on this clone: Its binding antigen is unknown. Base qualities are not provided; no much larger clone lies one nucleotide away.

Patients with autoimmune disease history or receiving systemic immunosuppression were excluded from the trial. Peripheral blood for TCR sequencing was collected from all dose cohorts at baseline, on cycle 4 day 1, and on cycle 7 day 1. Samples came from an open-label, multicenter, first-in-human phase I dose-escalation trial of ivuxolimab. Adults with locally advanced or metastatic melanoma, renal cell, hepatocellular, or head and neck squamous cell carcinoma were enrolled in the trial. Before TCR sequencing, CD4+ T cells and CD8+ T cells were sorted from peripheral blood as separate populations. The CDR3 goes from the cysteine to the phenylalanine over 15 residues. The read is trimmed to its CDR3 DNA, 45 bases read in frame from base 1. Relative to germline, V is missing 0 bases and J is missing 9 bases, with 7 bases of the junction outside any gene match. Reading the germline V gene (reference sequence) gives CDR1 MNHNY and CDR2 SVGAGI.

The chain employs TRBV6-6 and TRBJ2-1, with 8 central nucleotides matching TRBD1. The input for sequencing was CD4+ or CD8+ T cells sorted from blood, taken in a trial of the OX40 agonist ivuxolimab. The TCR was taken from an adult with an advanced solid tumor such as melanoma, head and neck, liver or kidney cancer. The DNA reads as follows: TGTGCCAGCAGTTACTCGACAGGGGAAGGAGGTGAGCAGTTCTTC. Its protein is CASSYSTGEGGEQFF.